These 20 T cell receptor beta chains were all obtained from the same sample, sequenced in a study of blood T cell repertoires in COVID-19. Only in-frame clones appear in the TCRdb table, and some are missing; sequencing was by immunoSEQ multiplex PCR. This table holds 90,000 to 150,000 clones, around 81% found once. Material: peripheral blood. The receptors stem from a human donor in a cohort sampled during active COVID-19.

The chain is built from TRBV19 and TRBJ2-7, with unresolved D. Trimming took 4 bases from V and 2 from J, leaving 6 bases between them. Per the germline V gene, CDR1 is LNHDA and CDR2 is SQIVND (reference sequence). This CDR3 is built from 12 residues. The CDR3 nucleotides read TGTGCCAGTAGTAGCGGAACCTACGAGCAGTACTTC. Protein sequence: CASSSGTYEQYF.

This chain links TRBV11-3 with TRBJ2-6, with D hard to call. The CDR3 has 18 amino acids. CDR1 is SGHNT, CDR2 YENEEA, per germline. V lost 3 bases to trimming and J lost 0 bases, with 15 bases between them. The CDR3 loop reads CASSFDLKSVSGANVLTF. The CDR3, as DNA: TGTGCCAGCAGCTTCGACCTCAAGAGCGTCTCTGGGGCCAACGTCCTGACTTTC.

This chain connects TRBV24-1 to TRBJ2-1; 9 bases are a match to TRBD2. Germline V gives CDR1 KGHDR, CDR2 SFDVKD. V gave up 1 base and J gave up 8 bases; unmatched junction bases: 8. The length of the CDR3 is 16 residues. CDR3 protein: CATSDFGAGGPHEQFF. The DNA of the CDR3 is TGTGCCACCAGTGATTTCGGAGCGGGGGGCCCCCATGAGCAGTTCTTC.

This clone was counted between two and nine times. V usage is TRBV9 and J usage is TRBJ2-7; 8 nucleotides align to TRBD2. The CDR3 has 16 amino acids. Germline CDR1 reads SGDLS; CDR2 reads YYNGEE. J gave up 3 bases and V 0 bases, and 8 bases lay outside the gene matches. This CDR3 is CASSVEDAGGYYEQYF. The CDR3 bases are TGTGCCAGCAGCGTAGAGGACGCGGGGGGCTACTACGAGCAGTACTTC.

This rearrangement joins TRBV2 to TRBJ1-4; D may be TRBD1 (5 bases). This CDR3 region has 15 residues. The germline V gene has CDR1 SNHLY and CDR2 FYNNEI. Trimming shortened V by 4 bases and J by 0 bases, and 9 bases separated the two germline ends. The CDR3 protein is CASSVYRSTNEKLFF. CDR3 DNA: TGTGCCAGCAGTGTCTACAGGTCAACTAATGAAAAACTGTTTTTT.

The chain joins TRBV28 to TRBJ1-4; 9 nucleotides agree with TRBD1. Germline CDR1 and CDR2: MDHEN and SYDVKM. This CDR3 contains 17 residues. V shed 5 bases and J 0 bases; nucleotides not matched to a gene: 7. CDR3 sequence reads: CASSTAGTGPTNEKLFF. Written as DNA, the CDR3 is TGTGCCAGCAGTACTGCCGGGACAGGGCCAACTAATGAAAAACTGTTTTTT. The variable domain in full, with the rest retrieved from reference TRBV28 and TRBJ1-4, is DVKVTQSSRYLVKRTGEKVFLECVQDMDHENMFWYRQDPGLGLRLIYFSYDVKMKEKGDIPEGYSVSREKKERFSLILESASTNQTSMYLCASSTAGTGPTNEKLFFGSGTQLSVL.

V usage is TRBV18 and J usage is TRBJ1-1; the D gene is possibly TRBD1 (5 bases). The CDR3 is 13 amino acids. V was trimmed by 5 bases and J by 2 bases, leaving 9 bases between them. CDR1 and CDR2 (germline): KGHSH, LQKENI. The CDR3 loop reads CASSDQGNTEAFF. The CDR3 region has the DNA TGTGCCAGCTCAGATCAGGGTAACACTGAAGCTTTCTTT. The whole variable domain, filled in from reference TRBV18 and TRBJ1-1, reads NAGVMQNPRHLVRRRGQEARLRCSPMKGHSHVYWYRQLPEEGLKFMVYLQKENIIDESGMPKERFSAEFPKEGPSILRIQQVVRGDSAAYFCASSDQGNTEAFFGQGTRLTVV.

V and J are TRBV6-5 and TRBJ2-1; D is unresolved. CDR3 size: 14 residues. Per germline, CDR1 MNHEY and CDR2 SVGAGI. The V end lost 0 bases, the J end lost 5 bases, and 8 bases lay between the germline ends. As DNA, the CDR3 is TGTGCCAGCAGTTACTCGATTCGAGACAATGAGCAGTTCTTC. This codes for CASSYSIRDNEQFF.

As regards this clone: Relative to the germline gene, one junction end is altered; a read error may explain this. This chain joins TRBV4-1 and TRBJ2-7; the D gene is possibly TRBD2 (6 bases). The germline CDR1 and CDR2 sequences are MGHRA and YSYEKL. The CDR3 is 14 amino acids. CDR3 coding DNA: TGCGCCAGCAGCCAGATGGTAGCGGCCTACGGGCAGTACTTC. It is translated as CASSQMVAAYGQYF.

This chain connects TRBV6-2 or TRBV6-3 to TRBJ1-4, with TRBD1 identical over 7 bases. The CDR3 totals 14 residues. Trimming at V came to 6 bases and at J to 8 bases, leaving 9 bases not matched to a gene. Germline V gene data show CDR1 as MNHEY and CDR2 as SVGEGT. CDR3 amino acids: CASSRPGGGEKLFF. The DNA for the CDR3 is TGTGCCAGCAGCCGCCCAGGGGGAGGCGAAAAACTGTTTTTT.

This sequence joins TRBV7-9 and TRBJ1-6; no clear D. From germline, CDR1 is SEHNR and CDR2 FQNEAQ (reference sequence). The CDR3 runs 14 residues. V was cut by 3 bases and J by 8 bases, with 11 bases left in between. The CDR3 DNA follows: TGTGCCAGCAGCTTCCGGGAGGCACATTCACCCCTCCACTTT. Protein sequence: CASSFREAHSPLHF.

The chain carries TRBV7-3 and TRBJ2-1; D might be TRBD1 (7 bases). Looked up from germline, CDR1 is SGHTA and CDR2 is FQGTGA. The CDR3 is made up of 16 amino acids. V was trimmed by 5 bases and J by 3 bases, leaving 17 bases between them. The CDR3 spells CASSVYRGGIYNEQFF. The CDR3 nucleotides read TGTGCCAGCAGCGTCTACAGGGGAGGAATCTACAATGAGCAGTTCTTC.

The gene calls are TRBV7-2 and TRBJ2-1; maybe TRBD1 (6 bases). The V end lost 5 bases, the J end lost 4 bases, and 15 bases lay between the germline ends. Germline loops: CDR1 SGHTA, CDR2 FQGNSA. The CDR3 extends over 15 amino acids. The CDR3 sequence: CASSITGTQYNEQFF. CDR3 in DNA: TGTGCCAGCAGCATCACCGGGACACAATACAATGAGCAGTTCTTC.

In this sample, this clone turned up a few times. The CDR3 coding sequence is TGTGCCAGCAGTATCGGGCTAGCGGGAAGTGAGACCCAGTACTTC. Translation: CASSIGLAGSETQYF. The chain is built from TRBV27 and TRBJ2-5; 9 positions match TRBD2. J gave up 5 bases and V 5 bases, and 9 bases lay outside the gene matches. The CDR3 has 15 amino acids. Germline-derived CDR1 and CDR2 are MNHEY and SMNVEV (reference sequence).

This clone appeared a single time. V is TRBV3-1 (or the pseudogene TRBV3-2) and J is TRBJ2-7; 8 bases agree with TRBD1. The trim removed 0 bases at V and 7 bases at J, leaving 11 bases unmatched. The CDR3 consists of 16 residues. The V gene's germline CDR1 is LGHDT and CDR2 YNNKEL (reference sequence). The CDR3 DNA follows: TGTGCCAGCAGCCAAGATCAGGGGGCGATCGTTTTGGAGCAGTACTTC. This gives the protein CASSQDQGAIVLEQYF.

The J gene is TRBJ2-7, the V gene TRBV11-3; 12 bases line up with TRBD2. The CDR3 loop spans 17 amino acids. V trimming: 3 bases; J trimming: 2 bases; junction bases outside the gene matches: 8. Germline V gene sequence: CDR1 SGHNT, CDR2 YENEEA. CDR3 sequence: CASSLTSGGRATYEQYF. The DNA for the CDR3 is TGTGCCAGCAGCTTGACTAGCGGGGGAAGGGCAACCTACGAGCAGTACTTC.

The genes are TRBV30 and TRBJ1-1, with TRBD1 identical over 7 bases. The germline gives CDR1 GTSNPN, CDR2 SVGIG (reference sequence). This CDR3 region has 15 residues. After removal of 3 bases from V and 0 bases from J, the junction contained 7 bases not matched to a gene. CDR3 nucleotide sequence: TGTGCCTGGAGAAGGCAGGGGGGATTGAACACTGAAGCTTTCTTT. It specifies CAWRRQGGLNTEAFF.

The chain employs TRBV5-5 and TRBJ2-3; D call uncertain. CDR1 SGHKS and CDR2 YYEKEE come from the germline V gene (reference sequence). Trimming removed 7 bases at V and 5 bases at J, with 11 bases between. The CDR3 runs to 12 residues. CDR3 amino acids: CASATSQDTQYF. In DNA form, the CDR3 reads TGTGCCAGCGCTACTTCCCAAGATACGCAGTATTTT.

The chain links TRBV7-2 to TRBJ1-2, with D maybe TRBD1 (6 bases). The CDR3 is 13 amino acids. V lost 3 bases to trimming and J lost 7 bases, with 12 bases between them. Germline V gene sequence: CDR1 SGHTA, CDR2 FQGNSA. This CDR3 is CASSFDTGRGYTF. In nucleotides, the CDR3 is TGTGCCAGCAGCTTCGACACAGGGCGTGGCTACACCTTC.

The V and J genes are TRBV6-5 and TRBJ1-1; 7 bases match TRBD1. This CDR3 contains 13 residues. The germline CDR1 and CDR2 sequences are MNHEY and SVGAGI. Trimming at V came to 7 bases and at J to 10 bases, leaving 12 bases not matched to a gene. CDR3: CASKQGQAGPAFF. As DNA, the CDR3 is TGTGCCAGCAAACAAGGACAGGCAGGCCCAGCTTTCTTT.